The sequence of this T cell receptor (beta chain) was determined in a study of T cells in Graves' hyperthyroidism and ophthalmopathy. Stability of Graves' hyperthyroidism was defined as absent ophthalmopathy progression within 18 months. Each patient was aged 18 to 65 and had newly diagnosed hyperthyroidism of under 2 months' duration. This CDR3 comprises 15 residues. V gave up 4 bases and J gave up 0 bases, with 12 bases separating them. The V gene's germline CDR1 is MGHRA and CDR2 YSYEKL. RNA transcripts yielded amplified TCR beta CDR3 regions. When the TCR CDR3 underwent first-round RT-PCR, the HTBI primer set was used. Via MiXCR, TCRdb re-called the multiplex PCR reads, giving one row per CDR3 protein. Of roughly 840,000 distinct CDR3 sequences detected, 38% appear once; the ten largest clones hold about 9%.

The source material was blood. This rearrangement joins TRBV4-1 to TRBJ1-1, with D possibly TRBD1 on 5 matching bases. This receptor was taken from a man aged 18 to 30 with Graves' hyperthyroidism. The CDR3 nucleotides read TGCGCCAGCAGCCCGGGGGTACGGATGAACACTGAAGCTTTCTTT. Translated, it gives CASSPGVRMNTEAFF.